This passage covers 27 T cell receptor beta chains from one sample sequenced in a study of persistence of HIV-infected CD4 T cells. Sequencing used immunoSEQ version 4 in survey mode. Libraries were prepared by immunoSEQ multiplex PCR; TCRdb keeps only in-frame clonotypes and omits some of them. The repertoire holds some 30,000 clones, with around 80% as singletons. No antigen is known for these receptors. Cells were stimulated with CMV-infected fibroblast lysates at roughly 10 ug/mL. Memory cells lacking CD40L and CD69 with high CD45RO were sorted. This specimen consisted of CD4+ T cells sorted from PBMCs after roughly 18-hour stimulation, obtained from a patient who received antiretroviral therapy. These receptors all come from an adult woman with HIV who was CMV-seropositive.

V is TRBV19 and J is TRBJ2-1; D is unresolved. V was cut by 5 bases and J by 0 bases, with 8 bases left in between. This CDR3 has 14 amino acids. In germline, CDR1 is LNHDA, CDR2 SQIVND (reference sequence). The CDR3, as DNA: TGTGCCAGTAGTGGTCAGACCTCCTACAATGAGCAGTTCTTC. This gives the protein CASSGQTSYNEQFF. The variable domain in full, completed from reference TRBV19 and TRBJ2-1, reads DGGITQSPKYLFRKEGQNVTLSCEQNLNHDAMYWYRQDPGQGLRLIYYSQIVNDFQKGDIAEGYSVSREKKESFPLTVTSAQKNPTAFYLCASSGQTSYNEQFFGPGTRLTVL.

This clone was observed once. V gene TRBV5-1 combines with J gene TRBJ1-2, with TRBD1 matching 11 bases. The V and J ends lost 6 bases and 5 bases, in that order; junction bases with no gene match: 12. This CDR3 comprises 16 residues. The germline V gene has CDR1 SGHRS and CDR2 YFSETQ. CDR3 amino acids: CASKGGTGGSNYGYTF. The CDR3 region has the DNA TGCGCCAGCAAAGGGGGGACAGGGGGTTCCAATTATGGCTACACCTTC. The complete variable domain, with remaining parts taken from reference TRBV5-1 and TRBJ1-2, reads KAGVTQTPRYLIKTRGQQVTLSCSPISGHRSVSWYQQTPGQGLQFLFEYFSETQRNKGNFPGRFSGRQFSNSRSEMNVSTLELGDSALYLCASKGGTGGSNYGYTFGSGTRLTVV.

Comment on this clone: At the DNA level, this CDR3 is encoded by other sequences in the same sample as well. The V gene is TRBV25-1, the J gene TRBJ1-1; tentatively, D is TRBD1 (6 bases). V lost 6 bases, J lost 7 bases, and 12 bases lay in between. Germline CDR1 is MGHDK and CDR2 is SYGVNS. The CDR3 spans 12 residues. The CDR3 protein is CASSGGGFEAFF. CDR3 bases: TGTGCCAGCAGCGGCGGGGGCTTTGAAGCTTTCTTT.

The rearrangement links TRBV4-1 to TRBJ1-2, with D perhaps matching TRBD1 (6 bases). Trimming took off 0 bases at V and 1 base at J, with 12 bases between the two ends. The CDR3 covers 16 residues. CDR1 and CDR2 (germline): MGHRA, YSYEKL. CDR3 sequence: CASSQDRQASNYGYTF. The DNA of the CDR3 is TGCGCCAGCAGCCAAGACCGACAGGCAAGTAACTATGGCTACACCTTC.

This chain uses TRBV5-6 with TRBJ2-2; D is perhaps TRBD2 (6 bases). Trimming took 2 bases from V and 3 from J, leaving 20 bases between them. The CDR3 covers 18 residues. The germline V gene encodes CDR1 SGHDT and CDR2 YYEEEE. CDR3 region: CASSFTSSGGGHTGELFF. CDR3 bases: TGTGCCAGCAGCTTTACTTCAAGTGGTGGAGGGCACACCGGGGAGCTGTTTTTT.

The chain is built from TRBV18 and TRBJ1-3, with no clear D. V was pared by 2 bases and J by 0 bases, with 8 bases between. CDR3 size: 15 residues. Germline V CDR1 and CDR2: KGHSH, LQKENI. CDR3 sequence: CASSPAGISGNTIYF. The CDR3, as DNA: TGTGCCAGCTCACCAGCGGGGATCTCTGGAAACACCATATATTTT.

This sequence joins TRBV7-2 and TRBJ2-3; 10 bases fit TRBD2. The CDR3 sequence is 14 residues long. From germline, CDR1 is SGHTA and CDR2 FQGNSA. The V gene end was trimmed by 9 bases and the J gene end by 5 bases; junction bases not matched to a gene: 8. The CDR3 DNA is TGTGCCAGTTCCTGGACTAGCGGCCAAGATACGCAGTATTTT. This encodes CASSWTSGQDTQYF.

The V call is TRBV24-1, the J call TRBJ2-4, with 7 bases aligning to TRBD1. Germline V CDR1 and CDR2: KGHDR, SFDVKD. Trimming cost V 1 base and J 6 bases; bases outside gene matches: 5. The CDR3 extends over 15 amino acids. The CDR3 coding sequence is TGTGCCACCAGTGATTTTAAAGGGGGCCCAAACATTCAGTACTTC. It translates to CATSDFKGGPNIQYF.

The CDR3, as DNA: TGTGCCAGCAGCCGTCGACAGGGTCAGGGGATTGGTCAGCCCCAGCATTTT. Amino acid sequence: CASSRRQGQGIGQPQHF. This sequence joins TRBV5-4 and TRBJ1-5; 7 nucleotides match TRBD1. The CDR3 spans 17 residues. The ends lost 4 bases at V and 6 bases at J; junction bases unmatched: 16. Germline V gene data show CDR1 as SGHNT and CDR2 as YYREEE (reference sequence). Variable domain in full (rest from reference TRBV5-4 and TRBJ1-5): ETGVTQSPTHLIKTRGQQVTLRCSSQSGHNTVSWYQQALGQGPQFIFQYYREEENGRGNFPPRFSGLQFPNYSSELNVNALELDDSALYLCASSRRQGQGIGQPQHFGDGTRLSIL.

The V and J genes are TRBV28 and TRBJ1-5; 7 bases line up with TRBD1. After removal of 3 bases from V and 6 bases from J, the junction contained 5 bases not matched to a gene. The germline gives CDR1 MDHEN, CDR2 SYDVKM. The CDR3 runs 14 residues. The CDR3: CASSFEGGFQPQHF. DNA of the CDR3: TGTGCCAGCAGTTTTGAAGGGGGCTTTCAGCCCCAGCATTTT.

This chain links TRBV28 with TRBJ2-5; D ambiguous. CDR1 is MDHEN and CDR2 is SYDVKM in the germline V gene. The CDR3 has 13 amino acids. V gave up 3 bases and J gave up 1 base, with 6 bases separating them. The CDR3 bases are TGTGCCAGCAGTTTTATGGGCCAAGAGACCCAGTACTTC. This gives the protein CASSFMGQETQYF.

The chain's CDR3 is CASSLPGTDTQYF. The CDR3 DNA sequence: TGTGCCAGCAGCTTACCAGGCACAGATACGCAGTATTTT. V gene TRBV7-3 combines with J gene TRBJ2-3; D not certain. Per germline, CDR1 SGHTA and CDR2 FQGTGA. The CDR3 consists of 13 residues. V was cut by 2 bases and J by 1 base, with 4 bases left in between.

This clone occurred a few times. The rearrangement uses TRBV3-1 (or the pseudogene TRBV3-2) and TRBJ2-2, with 12 bases matching TRBD2. The V segment lost 1 base and the J segment 8 bases; nucleotides outside the gene matches: 5. The CDR3 consists of 16 residues. Per germline, CDR1 LGHDT and CDR2 YNNKEL (reference sequence). DNA of the CDR3: TGTGCCAGCAGCCAAGTGACTAGCGGGAGAACAGGGGAGCTGTTTTTT. This codes for CASSQVTSGRTGELFF.

DNA of the CDR3: TGTGCCGGGGGACAGGGGGGAAATTCACCCCTCCACTTT. This encodes CAGGQGGNSPLHF. The rearrangement links TRBV19 to TRBJ1-6; 11 nucleotides match TRBD1. CDR1 and CDR2 from the germline V gene are LNHDA and SQIVND (reference sequence). There are 13 residues in the CDR3. The J segment lost 7 bases and the V segment lost 11 bases, leaving 4 bases of the junction unmatched. Looking up the rest from reference TRBV19 and TRBJ1-6 gives the full variable domain: DGGITQSPKYLFRKEGQNVTLSCEQNLNHDAMYWYRQDPGQGLRLIYYSQIVNDFQKGDIAEGYSVSREKKESFPLTVTSAQKNPTAFYLCAGGQGGNSPLHFGNGTRLTVT.

V and J are TRBV4-3 and TRBJ2-3; TRBD1 aligns across 7 bases. The V gene's germline CDR1 is LGHNA and CDR2 YSLEER. This CDR3 has 16 amino acids. Losses at the gene ends were 0 bases for V and 3 bases for J; bases not matched to a gene: 6. The CDR3 coding sequence is TGCGCCAGCAGCCAAGAGACCGGGACAGAGACAGATACGCAGTATTTT. It encodes CASSQETGTETDTQYF.

The CDR3: CASSQDRGSGNQPQHF. In nucleotides, the CDR3 is TGTGCCAGCTCACAAGACAGGGGATCGGGCAATCAGCCCCAGCATTTT. The gene calls are TRBV18 and TRBJ1-5; 8 nucleotides align to TRBD1. The CDR3 runs 16 residues. CDR1 and CDR2 (germline): KGHSH, LQKENI. Trimming cost V 4 bases and J 2 bases; bases outside gene matches: 7.

The genes are TRBV5-4 and TRBJ2-7, with D perhaps TRBD1 (6 bases). There are 13 residues in the CDR3. CDR1 and CDR2 (germline): SGHNT, YYREEE (reference sequence). V lost 0 bases to trimming and J lost 7 bases, with 11 bases between them. The CDR3 nucleotides read TGTGCCAGCAGCTTGGACAGGGTGAGGGAGCAGTACTTC. Protein product: CASSLDRVREQYF. The full variable domain, in which reference TRBV5-4 and TRBJ2-7 provide the parts outside the CDR3, is ETGVTQSPTHLIKTRGQQVTLRCSSQSGHNTVSWYQQALGQGPQFIFQYYREEENGRGNFPPRFSGLQFPNYSSELNVNALELDDSALYLCASSLDRVREQYFGPGTRLTVT.

This clone was recorded a few times. The CDR3: CASSLSSGGLEQYF. For the CDR3, the DNA is TGTGCCAGCAGCCTGTCTAGCGGGGGTCTGGAGCAGTACTTC. The V and J genes are TRBV3-1 (or the pseudogene TRBV3-2) and TRBJ2-7, with 10 nucleotides matching TRBD2. CDR3 length equals 14 residues. V shed 4 bases, J shed 7 bases, and the junction held 7 bases outside the gene matches. CDR1 and CDR2 (germline): LGHDT, YNNKEL (reference sequence).

The rearrangement uses TRBV2 and TRBJ2-5; maybe TRBD2 (6 bases). The CDR3 length is 16 residues. The germline CDR1 and CDR2 sequences are SNHLY and FYNNEI. V was trimmed by 4 bases and J by 5 bases, leaving 20 bases between them. CDR3 sequence: CASSAWGLDRGETQYF. The CDR3 nucleotides read TGTGCCAGCAGTGCTTGGGGACTGGACCGGGGGGAGACCCAGTACTTC.

The chain uses TRBV28 and TRBJ2-7; TRBD1 agrees at 7 bases. The trim removed 7 bases at V and 2 bases at J, leaving 5 bases unmatched. The CDR3 runs 13 residues. The germline gives CDR1 MDHEN, CDR2 SYDVKM. The CDR3 DNA sequence: TGTGCCAGCACGGCAGGGGGTGCCTACGAGCAGTACTTC. As protein: CASTAGGAYEQYF.

This sequence joins TRBV5-1 and TRBJ2-1; TRBD2 might be the D (6 bases). V was cut by 5 bases and J by 5 bases, with 17 bases left in between. This CDR3 is 15 amino acids long. Germline values: CDR1 SGHRS, CDR2 YFSETQ. This chain's CDR3 is CASRRDSGRNNEQFF. In DNA form, the CDR3 reads TGCGCCAGCAGAAGGGACTCGGGTAGGAACAATGAGCAGTTCTTC.

The gene calls are TRBV7-8 and TRBJ2-6; 12 bases agree with TRBD1. This CDR3 spans 18 amino acids. The junction had 10 bases not matched to a gene; V was cut back by 5 bases and J by 5 bases. Germline loops: CDR1 SGHVS, CDR2 FQNEAQ. DNA for the CDR3: TGTGCCAGCAGCCTCGGGACAGGGGGCTCCCTTCGGGCCAACGTCCTGACTTTC. Its protein product is CASSLGTGGSLRANVLTF.

The J gene is TRBJ1-2, the V gene TRBV5-1; possibly TRBD1 for D (5 bases). Germline CDR1 is SGHRS and CDR2 is YFSETQ. V lost 3 bases, J lost 3 bases, and 12 bases lay in between. There are 14 residues in the CDR3. DNA of the CDR3: TGCGCCAGCAGCTCCCCCGGGGCAGACTATGGCTACACCTTC. Protein sequence: CASSSPGADYGYTF. Full variable domain (rest looked up from reference TRBV5-1 and TRBJ1-2): KAGVTQTPRYLIKTRGQQVTLSCSPISGHRSVSWYQQTPGQGLQFLFEYFSETQRNKGNFPGRFSGRQFSNSRSEMNVSTLELGDSALYLCASSSPGADYGYTFGSGTRLTVV.

The chain has TRBV6-5 and TRBJ2-2; 9 nucleotides line up with TRBD1. Per the germline V gene, CDR1 is MNHEY and CDR2 is SVGAGI. The CDR3 covers 13 residues. J was trimmed by 4 bases and V by 6 bases; bases with no gene match: 0. The CDR3 bases are TGTGCCAGCAGGGACAGGGGCACCGGGGAGCTGTTTTTT. This codes for CASRDRGTGELFF.

The V and J genes are TRBV9 and TRBJ1-4, with a possible D match to TRBD1 (6 bases). The ends were cut back, 4 bases at V and 8 bases at J, with 15 bases in the middle. Germline V gene data show CDR1 as SGDLS and CDR2 as YYNGEE. CDR3 length: 14 amino acids. In nucleotides, the CDR3 is TGTGCCAGCAGCCGGGGGGGGGCTGGCGAAAAACTGTTTTTT. It specifies CASSRGGAGEKLFF.

V gene TRBV30 combines with J gene TRBJ1-1; D uncertain. V lost 0 bases and J 1 base, leaving 6 bases between the germline ends. This CDR3 contains 13 residues. The germline V gene encodes CDR1 GTSNPN and CDR2 SVGIG (reference sequence). As DNA, the CDR3 is TGTGCCTGGAGTGTAAAGGGGAACACTGAAGCTTTCTTT. Encoded protein: CAWSVKGNTEAFF.

The V and J genes are TRBV12-5 and TRBJ1-1, with 9 positions matching TRBD1. J gave up 1 base and V 4 bases, and 10 bases lay outside the gene matches. Germline loops: CDR1 LGHNT, CDR2 FRNRAP. The CDR3 runs to 17 residues. The CDR3 sequence is CASGSETGGYENTEAFF. The CDR3 bases are TGTGCTAGTGGTTCAGAGACAGGGGGGTACGAGAACACTGAAGCTTTCTTT.